This TCR beta chain was recorded in a study of control samples from healthy donors and cancer patients. This table comes from immunoSEQ multiplex PCR, and its TCRdb copy is limited to in-frame clones, with some not included. The table shows roughly 88,000 clones, with about 85% occurring only once. CDR3 length: 16 residues. This clonotype was obtained from a man aged 30 to 45 in good health. The rearrangement links TRBV21-1 to TRBJ2-3. TRBV21-1 is described as a pseudogene. Input material: blood. CDR3 in amino acids: CASSKIPGGSTDTQYF. DNA of the CDR3: TGTGCCAGCAGCAAAATACCGGGCGGAAGCACAGATACGCAGTATTTT.